Listed below are T cell receptor beta chains from one sample, sequenced in a study of T cell repertoires in ileal Crohn's disease. The method was immunoSEQ multiplex PCR; TCRdb's version includes in-frame clones alone and lacks a portion of them. The table has roughly 14,000 clones, around four fifths seen once. The sample comprised ileal tissue. The receptor source for this set is an adult with Crohn's disease. Each CDR3 is given without its conserved first and last residue.

TRBV7-3	TRBJ1-1	ASSSSSGVNTEAF
TRBV6-1	TRBJ1-5	ASSPQTGTNQPQH
TRBV6-6	TRBJ1-1	ASSYWGDAF
TRBV4-1	TRBJ1-3	ASSQEGGDRGTLSGNTIY
TRBV30	TRBJ1-5	AWTVEGGRNQPQH
TRBV5-4	TRBJ2-7	ASSRPGVARNEQY
TRBV29-1	TRBJ2-1	SVEHTTGRNEQF
TRBV9	TRBJ2-1	ASSDSGDTYNEQF
TRBV9	TRBJ2-5	ASSVAPGGASQETQY
TRBV19	TRBJ1-2	ASSPRDRGGYT
TRBV11-3	TRBJ2-1	ASSSSGTSAEQF
TRBV6-1	TRBJ1-2	ASSGRNYGYT
TRBV7-3	TRBJ2-1	ASSPPGVSYNEQF
TRBV5-1	TRBJ1-2	ASFGGPGDDYGYT
TRBV25-1	TRBJ1-5	ASSESGSNQPQH
TRBV11-3	TRBJ2-7	ASSSGQDLSYEQY
TRBV5-6	TRBJ2-7	ASSSQKRPSYYEQY
TRBV5-8	TRBJ2-7	ASSEGQLYEQY
TRBV5-8	TRBJ2-1	ASSLPRQGSNEQF
TRBV2	TRBJ2-1	ASSVRDTGGFLNEQF
TRBV4-1	TRBJ2-6	ASSQPRQGTSSGANVLT
TRBV9	TRBJ1-1	ASSVSPGQGNTEAF
TRBV9	TRBJ2-5	ASSVGGRWEETQY
TRBV6-1	TRBJ1-2	ASSEAPRTGGWGYT
TRBV1	TRBJ2-7	TSTADRGRGHYEQY
TRBV11-3	TRBJ2-1	ASSLVAGSDEQF
TRBV30	TRBJ2-5	AWGGIGLAGETQY